Shown below are 10 T cell receptor beta chains from a single sample sequenced in a study of blood T cell repertoires in COVID-19. Generated by immunoSEQ multiplex PCR, the TCRdb table keeps only in-frame clones and is missing some. The sample includes 150,000 to 200,000 clones, 87% of them seen just once. Input material: peripheral blood. These receptor sequences come from a man aged 18 to 29 with active or convalescent COVID-19.

The rearrangement joins TRBV6-5 to TRBJ2-5; D perhaps matches TRBD1 (6 bases). Germline values: CDR1 MNHEY, CDR2 SVGAGI. Trimming stripped 5 bases from V and 4 bases from J, with 11 bases between. The CDR3 runs 13 residues. In DNA, the CDR3 is TGTGCCAGCAGTCACAGGGCCGGAGAGACCCAGTACTTC. Protein product: CASSHRAGETQYF.

This chain joins TRBV3-1 (or the pseudogene TRBV3-2) and TRBJ2-1, with unresolved D. The germline V and J ends were trimmed by 0 bases and 10 bases, with 16 bases remaining between them. This CDR3 has 15 amino acids. Germline loops: CDR1 LGHDT, CDR2 YNNKEL (reference sequence). The DNA of the CDR3 is TGTGCCAGCAGCCAAGAGAACCTTAGAGGTGTAGAGCAGTTCTTC. It is translated as CASSQENLRGVEQFF.

The chain has TRBV7-2 and TRBJ1-5, with a possible D match to TRBD1 (6 bases). CDR1 is SGHTA and CDR2 is FQGNSA in the germline V gene. V was cut by 5 bases and J by 1 base, with 9 bases left in between. The CDR3 has 14 residues. The CDR3: CASSEQGSNQPQHF. The CDR3 DNA reads TGTGCCAGCAGCGAACAGGGAAGCAATCAGCCCCAGCATTTT.

The rearrangement uses TRBV6-5 and TRBJ2-1; 7 bases map to TRBD2. This CDR3 is built from 13 residues. Germline values: CDR1 MNHEY, CDR2 SVGAGI. V trimming: 7 bases; J trimming: 4 bases; junction bases outside the gene matches: 4. The CDR3 sequence is CASISSGYNEQFF. CDR3 sequence (DNA): TGTGCCAGCATTAGTAGCGGGTACAATGAGCAGTTCTTC.

The V gene is TRBV9, the J gene TRBJ2-5, with TRBD2 identical over 13 bases. Looked up from germline, CDR1 is SGDLS and CDR2 is YYNGEE. CDR3 size: 16 residues. Trimming cost V 4 bases and J 2 bases; bases outside gene matches: 5. For the CDR3, the DNA is TGTGCCAGCAGCTCGGGACTAGCGGGAACACAAGAGACCCAGTACTTC. This gives the protein CASSSGLAGTQETQYF.

The chain recombines TRBV7-2 with TRBJ1-5; 7 bases are a match to TRBD1. V was pared by 5 bases and J by 7 bases, with 14 bases of the junction left unmatched. This CDR3 is built from 16 residues. The germline gives CDR1 SGHTA, CDR2 FQGNSA. The CDR3 region is CASSPVADRVGQPQHF. The DNA of the CDR3 is TGTGCCAGCAGCCCTGTTGCCGACAGGGTGGGACAGCCCCAGCATTTT. The whole variable domain, remainder taken from reference TRBV7-2 and TRBJ1-5, is GAGVSQSPSNKVTEKGKDVELRCDPISGHTALYWYRQSLGQGLEFLIYFQGNSAPDKSGLPSDRFSAERTGGSVSTLTIQRTQQEDSAVYLCASSPVADRVGQPQHFGDGTRLSIL.

V gene TRBV10-3 combines with J gene TRBJ1-4, with D possibly matching TRBD1 (6 bases). The CDR3 spans 16 residues. Looked up from germline, CDR1 is ENHRY and CDR2 is SYGVKD. V was clipped by 4 bases and J by 1 base, with 13 bases between them. The CDR3 reads CAISGVRGVTNEKLFF. The CDR3 DNA is TGTGCCATCAGTGGGGTCAGGGGAGTAACTAATGAAAAACTGTTTTTT.

On this clone: A junction end diverges from the germline sequence, so it may reflect a read error. The V gene is TRBV2, the J gene TRBJ1-1; the match to TRBD1 covers 7 bases. Germline loops: CDR1 SNHLY, CDR2 FYNNEI. The CDR3 contains 13 residues. CDR3 region: CASSEDRVTEAFF. The CDR3 nucleotides read TGTGCCAGCAGCGAAGACAGGGTTACTGAAGCTTTCTTT.

The chain employs TRBV19 and TRBJ1-4; D might be TRBD1 (5 bases). The CDR3 spans 15 residues. CDR1 is LNHDA and CDR2 is SQIVND in the germline V gene (reference sequence). Trimming removed 1 base from V and 7 bases from J, with 13 bases in between. CDR3 DNA: TGTGCCAGTAGTATAGCTGAGACAGCCCCTGAAAAACTGTTTTTT. Translation gives CASSIAETAPEKLFF.

In this sample, this clone turned up once. This chain connects TRBV2 to TRBJ1-5, with no clear D. The CDR3 length is 14 residues. The V gene's germline CDR1 is SNHLY and CDR2 FYNNEI. V was cut by 3 bases and J by 0 bases, with 6 bases left in between. The CDR3 coding sequence is TGTGCCAGCAGTGACCGGGATAGCAATCAGCCCCAGCATTTT. Its translation: CASSDRDSNQPQHF.